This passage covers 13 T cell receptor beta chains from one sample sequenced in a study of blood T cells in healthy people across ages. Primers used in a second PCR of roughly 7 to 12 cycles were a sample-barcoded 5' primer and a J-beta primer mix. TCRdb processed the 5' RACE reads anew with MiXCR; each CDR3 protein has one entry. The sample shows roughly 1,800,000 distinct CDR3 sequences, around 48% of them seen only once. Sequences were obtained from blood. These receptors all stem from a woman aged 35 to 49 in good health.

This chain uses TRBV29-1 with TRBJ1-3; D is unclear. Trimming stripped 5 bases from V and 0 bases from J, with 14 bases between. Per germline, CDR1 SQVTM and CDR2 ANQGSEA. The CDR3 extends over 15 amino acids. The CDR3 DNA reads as TGCAGCGTTAGGCAGGAGCCCGTCTCTGGAAACACCATATATTTT. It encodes CSVRQEPVSGNTIYF. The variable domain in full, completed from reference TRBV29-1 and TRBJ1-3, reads SAVISQKPSRDICQRGTSLTIQCQVDSQVTMMFWYRQQPGQSLTLIATANQGSEATYESGFVIDKFPISRPNLTFSTLTVSNMSPEDSSIYLCSVRQEPVSGNTIYFGEGSWLTVV.

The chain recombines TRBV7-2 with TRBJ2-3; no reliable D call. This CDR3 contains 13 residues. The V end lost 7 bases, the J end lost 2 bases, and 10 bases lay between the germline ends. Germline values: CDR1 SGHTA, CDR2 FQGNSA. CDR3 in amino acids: CASKAGTTDTQYF. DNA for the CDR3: TGTGCCAGCAAAGCAGGAACCACAGATACGCAGTATTTT.

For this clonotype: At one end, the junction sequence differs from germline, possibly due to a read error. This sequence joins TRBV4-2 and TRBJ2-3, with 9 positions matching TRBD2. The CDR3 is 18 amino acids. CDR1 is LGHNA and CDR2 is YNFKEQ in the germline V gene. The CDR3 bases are TGTGTCAGCAGCCAAGATGTACAAGCGGGGGGTATCACAGATACGCAGTATTTT. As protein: CVSSQDVQAGGITDTQYF.

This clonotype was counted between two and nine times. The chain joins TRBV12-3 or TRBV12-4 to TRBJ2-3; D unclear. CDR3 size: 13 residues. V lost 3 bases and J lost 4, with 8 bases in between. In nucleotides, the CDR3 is TGTGCCAGCAGTTTGATTCTAGCAGATACGCAGTATTTT. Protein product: CASSLILADTQYF.

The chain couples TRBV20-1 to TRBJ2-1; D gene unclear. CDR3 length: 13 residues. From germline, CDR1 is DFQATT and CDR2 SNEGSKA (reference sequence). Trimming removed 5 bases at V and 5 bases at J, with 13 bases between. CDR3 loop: CSASHRANNEQFF. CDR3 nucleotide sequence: TGCAGTGCTTCTCATAGGGCCAACAATGAGCAGTTCTTC.

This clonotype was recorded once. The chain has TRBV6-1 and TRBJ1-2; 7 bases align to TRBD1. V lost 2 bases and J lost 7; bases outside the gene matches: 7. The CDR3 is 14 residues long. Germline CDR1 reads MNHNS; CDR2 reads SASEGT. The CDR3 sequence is CASSETGEGCGYTF. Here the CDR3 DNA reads TGTGCCAGCAGTGAAACAGGGGAAGGCTGTGGCTACACCTTC.

The CDR3 is CSARGTLNTEAFF. The CDR3 DNA follows: TGCAGTGCTAGGGGGACATTGAACACTGAAGCTTTCTTT. The rearrangement joins TRBV20-1 to TRBJ1-1, with a tentative D call TRBD1 (6 bases). Germline-derived CDR1 and CDR2 are DFQATT and SNEGSKA (reference sequence). V gave up 3 bases and J gave up 0 bases, with 8 bases separating them. The CDR3 totals 13 residues.

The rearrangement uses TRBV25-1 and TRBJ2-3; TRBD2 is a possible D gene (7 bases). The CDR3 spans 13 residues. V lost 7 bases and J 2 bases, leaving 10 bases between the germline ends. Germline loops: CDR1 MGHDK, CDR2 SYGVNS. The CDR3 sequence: CASIGGPTDTQYF. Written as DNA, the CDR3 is TGTGCCAGCATCGGGGGGCCCACAGATACGCAGTATTTT.

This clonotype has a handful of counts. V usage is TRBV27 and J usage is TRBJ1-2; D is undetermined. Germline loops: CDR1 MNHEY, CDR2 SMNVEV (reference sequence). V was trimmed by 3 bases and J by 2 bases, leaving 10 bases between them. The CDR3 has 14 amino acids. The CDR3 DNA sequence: TGTGCCAGCAGTTTCCTGGAGAACAACTATGGCTACACCTTC. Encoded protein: CASSFLENNYGYTF.

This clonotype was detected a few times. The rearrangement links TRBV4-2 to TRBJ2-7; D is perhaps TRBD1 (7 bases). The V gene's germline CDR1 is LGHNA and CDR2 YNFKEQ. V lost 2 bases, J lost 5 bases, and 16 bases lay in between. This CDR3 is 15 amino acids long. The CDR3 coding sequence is TGTGCCAGCAGCCAACGGGGGCAGGGGGGCAACGAGCAGTACTTC. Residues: CASSQRGQGGNEQYF.

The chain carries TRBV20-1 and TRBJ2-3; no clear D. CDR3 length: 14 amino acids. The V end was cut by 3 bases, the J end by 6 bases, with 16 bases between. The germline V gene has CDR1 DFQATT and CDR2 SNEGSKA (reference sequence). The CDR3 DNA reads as TGCAGTGCTAGGAAAGACGGACGCCGGGATACGCAGTATTTT. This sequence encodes CSARKDGRRDTQYF.

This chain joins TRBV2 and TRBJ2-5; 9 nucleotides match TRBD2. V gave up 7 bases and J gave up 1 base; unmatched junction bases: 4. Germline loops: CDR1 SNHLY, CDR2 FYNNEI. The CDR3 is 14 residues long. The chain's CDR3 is CASIVSGGQETQYF. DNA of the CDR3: TGTGCCAGCATAGTTAGCGGGGGCCAAGAGACCCAGTACTTC. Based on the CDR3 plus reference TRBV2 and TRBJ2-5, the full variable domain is EPEVTQTPSHQVTQMGQEVILRCVPISNHLYFYWYRQILGQKVEFLVSFYNNEISEKSEIFDDQFSVERPDGSNFTLKIRSTKLEDSAMYFCASIVSGGQETQYFGPGTRLLVL.

CDR3 in DNA: TGTGCCAGCAGCCATGCCGGGGTTGTTGAAGCTTTCTTT. Amino acid sequence: CASSHAGVVEAFF. J is TRBJ1-1 and V is TRBV9, with unresolved D. The germline V gene has CDR1 SGDLS and CDR2 YYNGEE. With 4 bases removed from V and 7 bases from J, the gap between germline ends came to 14 bases. The CDR3 runs 13 residues.